This T cell receptor (beta chain) was observed in a study of blood T cell repertoires in COVID-19. Study overall: The samples span acute and convalescent COVID-19 from the United States, Italy and Spain.

Produced via immunoSEQ multiplex PCR; TCRdb's table is partial and in-frame only. The sample contains 370,000 or so clones, 81% of which appear only once. Germline V CDR1 and CDR2: SGHRS, YFSETQ. The length of the CDR3 is 14 residues. V lost 4 bases to trimming and J lost 4 bases, with 12 bases between them. To note about this clone: The same CDR3 also results from other DNA sequences found in this sample.

This TCR was recovered from a human donor with acute or convalescent COVID-19. The donor label of this sample is uncertain. The genes are TRBV5-1 and TRBJ1-5, with D perhaps matching TRBD1 (5 bases). Specimen: peripheral blood. CDR3 bases: TGCGCCAGCAGCCCCCGGGGGGGTAATCAGCCCCAGCATTTT. This sequence encodes CASSPRGGNQPQHF. Full variable domain (rest looked up from reference TRBV5-1 and TRBJ1-5): KAGVTQTPRYLIKTRGQQVTLSCSPISGHRSVSWYQQTPGQGLQFLFEYFSETQRNKGNFPGRFSGRQFSNSRSEMNVSTLELGDSALYLCASSPRGGNQPQHFGDGTRLSIL.